Listed below are T cell receptor beta chains from one sample, sequenced in a study of cytomegalovirus exposure and HLA in healthy donors. TCRdb's copy holds only in-frame clones and misses some; the assay was immunoSEQ multiplex PCR. The sample shows about 57,000 clones, roughly 83% of them seen only once. Sample: PBMCs. Source of these receptors: a man aged 25-40 years in good health and CMV-seronegative. The CDR3 runs from the conserved cysteine through the conserved F or W. The D gene is left open where the match is weak. Clone size is stated in some rows and not others, as once, few, many or a class when expanded.

abundance	d_gene	v_gene	j_gene	CDR3nt	CDR3aa
NA	NA	TRBV7-9	TRBJ1-2	TGTGCCAGCAGACCTATTGCTGGGGGGAGTTCTAACTATGGCTACACCTTC	CASRPIAGGSSNYGYTF
once	NA	TRBV21-1	TRBJ2-2	TGTGCCAGCAGCAAGGTGAGACTAGCGGGAGGCCGGGAAACCGGGGAGCTGTTTTTT	CASSKVRLAGGRETGELFF
few	TRBD1	TRBV19	TRBJ1-3	TGTGCCAGTACCCGAACCGGGACAGCTGGAAACACCATATATTTT	CASTRTGTAGNTIYF
NA	NA	TRBV18	TRBJ2-7	TGTGCCAGCTCACCACCGTTTACCTACGAGCAGTACTTC	CASSPPFTYEQYF
NA	NA	TRBV4-2	TRBJ1-2	TGTGCCAGCAGCCAAGACAGGGACATCTACTATGGCTACACCTTC	CASSQDRDIYYGYTF
once	TRBD2	TRBV4-1	TRBJ2-3	TGCGCCAGCAGCCAGCTACTAGCGGGAACCGATACGCAGTATTTT	CASSQLLAGTDTQYF
NA	NA	TRBV7-9	TRBJ1-5	TGTTCCAGCAGCTTTACTAACAATCAGCCCCAGCATTTT	CSSSFTNNQPQHF
NA	NA	TRBV5-4	TRBJ1-3	TGTGCCAGCAGCCGACAGTCCCCCTCTGGAAACACCATATATTTT	CASSRQSPSGNTIYF
few	TRBD2	TRBV12-5	TRBJ2-1	TGTGCTAGTGGCCCCCGGGCGCGGGAGGGGAATGAGCAGTTCTTC	CASGPRAREGNEQFF
NA	TRBD1	TRBV5-4	TRBJ1-2	TGTGCCAGCAGCTTGGTGGGGACAGGCGTTGGAGGCTACACCTTC	CASSLVGTGVGGYTF
NA	TRBD1	TRBV7-9	TRBJ2-3	TGTGCCAGCAGCTCGGGACAGGGGGGCACAGATACGCAGTATTTT	CASSSGQGGTDTQYF